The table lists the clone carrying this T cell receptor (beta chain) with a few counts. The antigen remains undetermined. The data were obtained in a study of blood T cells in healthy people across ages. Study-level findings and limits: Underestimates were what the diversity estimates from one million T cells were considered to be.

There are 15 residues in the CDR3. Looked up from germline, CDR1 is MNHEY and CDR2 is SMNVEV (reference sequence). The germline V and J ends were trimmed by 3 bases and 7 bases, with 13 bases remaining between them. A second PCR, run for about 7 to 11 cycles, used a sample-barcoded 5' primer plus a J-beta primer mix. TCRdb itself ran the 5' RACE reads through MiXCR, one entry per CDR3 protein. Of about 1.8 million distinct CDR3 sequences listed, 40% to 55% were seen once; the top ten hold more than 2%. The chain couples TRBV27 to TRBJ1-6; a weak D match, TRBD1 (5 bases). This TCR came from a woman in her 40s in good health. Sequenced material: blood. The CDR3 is CASSFGGFPNSPLHF. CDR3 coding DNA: TGTGCCAGCAGTTTTGGGGGGTTTCCGAATTCACCCCTCCACTTT.